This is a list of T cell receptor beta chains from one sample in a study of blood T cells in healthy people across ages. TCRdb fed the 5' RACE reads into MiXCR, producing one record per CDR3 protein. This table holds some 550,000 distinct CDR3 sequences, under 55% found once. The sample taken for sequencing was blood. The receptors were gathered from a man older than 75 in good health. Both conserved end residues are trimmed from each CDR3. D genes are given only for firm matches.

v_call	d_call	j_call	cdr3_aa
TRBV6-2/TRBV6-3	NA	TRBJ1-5	ASSYLAGLYQPQH
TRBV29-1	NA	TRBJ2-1	SVEEGYLSPNEQF
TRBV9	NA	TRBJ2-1	ASSSRDRGLAWSYNEQF
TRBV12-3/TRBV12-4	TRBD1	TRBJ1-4	ASSAGGPSAELF
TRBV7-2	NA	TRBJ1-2	ASSPVSRGSYGYT
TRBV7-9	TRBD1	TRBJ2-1	AISVNTGAFYNEQF
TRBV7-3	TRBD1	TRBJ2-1	ASSPLGTGNKEQF
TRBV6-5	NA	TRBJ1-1	ASSYSRGPEAF
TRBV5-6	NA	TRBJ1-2	ASSSQAHYGYT
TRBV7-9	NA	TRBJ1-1	ASSPGSSNTEAF
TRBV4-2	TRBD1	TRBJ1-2	ASSPSTTGVAGYT
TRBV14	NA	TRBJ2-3	ASSQHRTANTQY
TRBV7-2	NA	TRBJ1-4	ASTRLATNEKLF
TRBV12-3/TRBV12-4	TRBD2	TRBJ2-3	ASSLGGGSPDTQY
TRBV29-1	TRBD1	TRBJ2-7	SVEGTGSTYEQY
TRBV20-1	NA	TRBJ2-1	SASFGGDYNEQF
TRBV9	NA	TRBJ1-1	ASSVAGQLNTEAF
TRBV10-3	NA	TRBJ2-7	AISDGQGFYEQY
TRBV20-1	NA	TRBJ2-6	SALPSADSGANVLT
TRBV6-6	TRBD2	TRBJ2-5	ASSQTSGYQETQY
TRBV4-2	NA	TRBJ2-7	ASSQDRDTNYEQY
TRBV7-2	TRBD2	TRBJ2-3	ASRGTSGTDTQY
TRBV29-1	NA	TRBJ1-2	SVEGLRNASYGYT
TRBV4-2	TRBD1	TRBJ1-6	VSSRTPGGAGNSPLH
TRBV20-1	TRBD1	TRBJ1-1	SVPGTGGNTEAF
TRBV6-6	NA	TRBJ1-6	ASSYENNSPLH
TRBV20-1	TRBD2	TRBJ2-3	SARSGSGSTDTQY
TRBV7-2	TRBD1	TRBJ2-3	ASSWWDRGGDTQY
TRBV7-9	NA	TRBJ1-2	ASSPGGHGYT
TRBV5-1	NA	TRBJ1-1	ASSLEASRDTEAF
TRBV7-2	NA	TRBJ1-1	ASSLAPERNTEAF
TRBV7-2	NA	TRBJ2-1	ASSLARGVYNEQF
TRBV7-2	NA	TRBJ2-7	ASSPARTNEQY
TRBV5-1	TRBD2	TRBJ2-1	ASSWGGVDEQF
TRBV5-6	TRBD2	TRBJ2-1	ASSLTYTSGNNEQF
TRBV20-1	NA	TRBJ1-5	SAKTANNQPQH
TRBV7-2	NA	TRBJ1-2	ASSLGSLAGSVGYGYT
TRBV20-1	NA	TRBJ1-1	SGSMNTEAF
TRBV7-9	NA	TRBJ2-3	ASSFEEVIPDTQY
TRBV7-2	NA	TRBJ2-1	ASSVGWGSYEQF
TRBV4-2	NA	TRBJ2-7	ASSQVHGQTLTYEQY
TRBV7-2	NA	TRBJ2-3	ASSSGIATDTQY
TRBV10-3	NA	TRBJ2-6	AISDGPTGSNVLT
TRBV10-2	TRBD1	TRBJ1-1	ASRGGQGADKAF
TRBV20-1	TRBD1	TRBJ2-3	SARGRGWTGTQY
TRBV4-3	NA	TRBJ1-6	ASSQDFGTLH
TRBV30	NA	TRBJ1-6	AWSAGITPLH
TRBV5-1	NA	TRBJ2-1	ASSFRTGDLAGFPYNEQF
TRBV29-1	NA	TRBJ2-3	SVEGRGGGGTDTQY
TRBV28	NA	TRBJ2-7	ASSSLTTYEQY